Described below is a single TCR beta chain sequence and its context. Its antigen remains unidentified. This CDR3 has 12 residues. Trimming removed 1 base at V and 10 bases at J, with 11 bases between. Per the germline V gene, CDR1 is DFQATT and CDR2 is SNEGSKA (reference sequence). This sample was taken from a study of CD8 T cells in ankylosing spondylitis. Study conclusions and caveats: A TCR beta motif of several highly homologous variants appeared characteristic of ankylosing spondylitis blood.

TCRdb fed the 5' RACE reads into MiXCR, producing one record per CDR3 protein. This sample has 330,000 or so distinct CDR3 sequences, with roughly 8% found just once. The sample taken for sequencing was blood, either unsorted or a sorted T cell fraction (not recorded which). This receptor was obtained from a male donor with ankylosing spondylitis. The chain uses TRBV20-1 and TRBJ2-1, with D unresolved. CDR3 amino acids: CSARAPGREQFF. The CDR3 nucleotides read TGCAGTGCTAGAGCCCCGGGCAGGGAGCAGTTCTTC.